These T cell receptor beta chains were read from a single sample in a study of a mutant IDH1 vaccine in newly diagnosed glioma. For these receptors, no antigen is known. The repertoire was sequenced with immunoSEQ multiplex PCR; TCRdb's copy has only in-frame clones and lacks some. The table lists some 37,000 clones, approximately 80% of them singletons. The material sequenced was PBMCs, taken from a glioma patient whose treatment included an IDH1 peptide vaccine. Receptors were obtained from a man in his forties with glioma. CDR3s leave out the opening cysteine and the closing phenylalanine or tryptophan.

ASPGVAGGYQETQY,TRBV5-8
ASQGVSGNTIY,TRBV2
ASSGARDRGPRSGNTIY,TRBV19
ASSLAARGTDTQY,TRBV5-1
ASSLYIGELF,TRBV27
ASTFYGYT,TRBV6-1
ASSQRHGSNSPLH,TRBV14
ASSASQGTRGTDTQY,TRBV4-1
ASSATATNEKLF,TRBV9
ASSNSGGVETQY,TRBV6-6
ASSRDEKLF,TRBV5-6
ASSIIVGNTGELF,TRBV19
ASSLTPSGQGTEAF,TRBV5-1
ASSLGVGMGAEAF,TRBV7-2
ASRGKSLRNQPQH,TRBV6-1
ASSDPGEGSYEQY,TRBV2
ASKTGGRPYEQY,TRBV6-4
ARTGGDEKLF,TRBV19
ASSSWTSGPYYEQY,TRBV7-2
ASSLVPKETQY,TRBV13
ASSALGRKHFEAF,TRBV5-4
ASSYSTHQPQH,TRBV6-6
ASSPGRISGNTIY,TRBV4-1
ASGQLSGANVLT,TRBV2
ASSVRDSASNEKLF,TRBV5-1
ASSYSGGSTEAF,TRBV5-1
AIKAPGLSEQY,TRBV10-3
ASSRPGANVLT,TRBV5-6
ASSLAWTDGREPQH,TRBV5-5
ASSLVVGRPNTEAF,TRBV5-1
ASQDDNSPLH,TRBV2
ASSEAFDRGWTEAF,TRBV6-1
ASSPQGGSHTDTQY,TRBV18
ASSSQGGKNIQY,TRBV13
ASSEARYSGKETQY,TRBV2
ASRSTPAEEKLF,TRBV5-1
ASSPGVNYGYT,TRBV5-1
ASSEMAATNYGYT,TRBV6-1
ASSVSPSLAGRSSTDTQY,TRBV9
ASSSPRRATEAF,TRBV13
ASSLQGKSGANVLT,TRBV7-8
ASSLEGIYNSPLH,TRBV7-8
ASSPISGPTGTEAF,TRBV7-9
ASSLGQHSNQPQH,TRBV5-1
ASSEFLSPQH,TRBV2
SAAGVGGPIMSEQF,TRBV29-1
ASSKREGTQY,TRBV9
ASSDALTTGELF,TRBV25-1
ASSLLEGVGGYT,TRBV7-9
ASSQELGAPNTEAF,TRBV4-1
ASSPRTNYEQY,TRBV11-2
AGGQGAWETQY,TRBV30
ATKGLADYNEQF,TRBV15